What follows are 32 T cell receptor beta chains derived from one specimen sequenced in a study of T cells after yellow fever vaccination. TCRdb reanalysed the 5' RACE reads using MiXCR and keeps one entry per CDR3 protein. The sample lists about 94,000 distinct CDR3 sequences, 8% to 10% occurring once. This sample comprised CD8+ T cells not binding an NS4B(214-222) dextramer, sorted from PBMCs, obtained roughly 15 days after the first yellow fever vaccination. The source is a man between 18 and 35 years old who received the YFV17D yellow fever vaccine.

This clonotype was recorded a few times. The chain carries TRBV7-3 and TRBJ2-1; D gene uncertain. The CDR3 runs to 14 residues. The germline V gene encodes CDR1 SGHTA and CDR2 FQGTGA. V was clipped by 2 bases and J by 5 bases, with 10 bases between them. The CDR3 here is CASSLGRGHNEQFF. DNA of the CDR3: TGTGCCAGCAGCTTAGGTCGCGGACACAATGAGCAGTTCTTC. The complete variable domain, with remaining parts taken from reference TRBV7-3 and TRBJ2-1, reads GAGVSQTPSNKVTEKGKYVELRCDPISGHTALYWYRQSLGQGPEFLIYFQGTGAADDSGLPNDRFFAVRPEGSVSTLKIQRTERGDSAVYLCASSLGRGHNEQFFGPGTRLTVL.

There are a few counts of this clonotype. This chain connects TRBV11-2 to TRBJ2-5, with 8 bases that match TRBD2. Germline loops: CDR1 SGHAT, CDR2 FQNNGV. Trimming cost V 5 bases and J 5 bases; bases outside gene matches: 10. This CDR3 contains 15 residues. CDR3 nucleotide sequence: TGTGCCAGCAGCCCGATTGGCGGGGGGCGGGAGACCCAGTACTTC. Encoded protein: CASSPIGGGRETQYF.

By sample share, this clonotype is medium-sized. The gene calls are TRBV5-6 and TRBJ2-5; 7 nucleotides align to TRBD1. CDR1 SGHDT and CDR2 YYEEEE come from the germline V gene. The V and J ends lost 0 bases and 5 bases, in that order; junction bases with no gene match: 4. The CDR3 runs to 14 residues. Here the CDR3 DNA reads TGTGCCAGCAGCTTGGGCAGGGGGTATGAGACCCAGTACTTC. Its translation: CASSLGRGYETQYF.

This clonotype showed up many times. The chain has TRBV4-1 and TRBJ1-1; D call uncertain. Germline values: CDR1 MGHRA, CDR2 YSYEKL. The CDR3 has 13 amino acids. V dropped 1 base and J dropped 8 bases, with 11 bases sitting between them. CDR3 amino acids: CASSQVVQIEAFF. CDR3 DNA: TGCGCCAGCAGCCAAGTTGTTCAAATCGAAGCTTTCTTT.

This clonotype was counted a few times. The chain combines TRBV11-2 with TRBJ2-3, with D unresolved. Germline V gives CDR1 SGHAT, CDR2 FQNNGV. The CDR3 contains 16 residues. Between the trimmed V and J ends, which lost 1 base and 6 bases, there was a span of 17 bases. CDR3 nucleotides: TGTGCCAGCAGCTTAGGTACCCAGCCCTCCCGGGATACGCAGTATTTT. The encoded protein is CASSLGTQPSRDTQYF.

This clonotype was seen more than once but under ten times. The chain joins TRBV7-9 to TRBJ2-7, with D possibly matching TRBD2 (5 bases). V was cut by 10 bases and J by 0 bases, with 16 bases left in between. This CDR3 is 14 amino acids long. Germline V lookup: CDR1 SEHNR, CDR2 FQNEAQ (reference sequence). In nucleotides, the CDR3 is TGTGCCACGTCGGGAACCGTAAGCTCCTACGAGCAGTACTTC. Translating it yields CATSGTVSSYEQYF.

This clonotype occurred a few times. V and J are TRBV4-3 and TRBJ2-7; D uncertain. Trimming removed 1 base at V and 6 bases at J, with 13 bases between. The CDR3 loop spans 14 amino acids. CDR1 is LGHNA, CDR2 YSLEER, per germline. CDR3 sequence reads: CASSQGRRAREQYF. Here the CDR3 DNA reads TGCGCCAGCAGCCAAGGTCGAAGGGCACGCGAGCAGTACTTC.

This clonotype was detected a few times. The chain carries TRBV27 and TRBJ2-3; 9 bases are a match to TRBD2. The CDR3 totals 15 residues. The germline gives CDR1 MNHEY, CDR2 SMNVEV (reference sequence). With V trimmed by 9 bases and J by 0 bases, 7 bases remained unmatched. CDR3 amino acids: CASSRRGGSTDTQYF. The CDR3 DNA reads TGTGCCAGTAGCCGGCGGGGGGGAAGCACAGATACGCAGTATTTT.

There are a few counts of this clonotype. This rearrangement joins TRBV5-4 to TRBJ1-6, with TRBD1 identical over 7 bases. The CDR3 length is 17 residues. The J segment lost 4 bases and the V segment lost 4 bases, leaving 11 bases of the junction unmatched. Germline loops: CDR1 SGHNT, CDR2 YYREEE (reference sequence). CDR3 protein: CASSTGQDGSYNSPLHF. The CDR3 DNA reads TGTGCCAGCAGCACCGGACAGGATGGATCTTATAATTCACCCCTCCACTTT.

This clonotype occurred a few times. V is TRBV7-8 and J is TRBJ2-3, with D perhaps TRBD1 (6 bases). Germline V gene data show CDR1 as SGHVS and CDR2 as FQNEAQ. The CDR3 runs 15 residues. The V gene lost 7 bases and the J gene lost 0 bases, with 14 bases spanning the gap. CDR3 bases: TGTGCCAGCAAAACTGGGGGCCCCAGCACAGATACGCAGTATTTT. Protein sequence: CASKTGGPSTDTQYF. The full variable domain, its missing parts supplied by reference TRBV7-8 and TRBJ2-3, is GAGVSQSPRYKVAKRGQDVALRCDPISGHVSLFWYQQALGQGPEFLTYFQNEAQLDKSGLPSDRFFAERPEGSVSTLKIQRTQQEDSAVYLCASKTGGPSTDTQYFGPGTRLTVL.

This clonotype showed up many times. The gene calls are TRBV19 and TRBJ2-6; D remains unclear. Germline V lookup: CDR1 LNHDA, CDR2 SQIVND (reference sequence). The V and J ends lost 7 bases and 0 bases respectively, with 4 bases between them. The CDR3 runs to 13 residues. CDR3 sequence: CASTISGANVLTF. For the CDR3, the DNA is TGTGCCAGTACCATCTCTGGGGCCAACGTCCTGACTTTC.

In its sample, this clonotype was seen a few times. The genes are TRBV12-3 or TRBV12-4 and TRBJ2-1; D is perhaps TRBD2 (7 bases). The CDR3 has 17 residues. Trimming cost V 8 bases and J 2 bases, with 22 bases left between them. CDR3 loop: CASRRGFGRGPYNEQFF. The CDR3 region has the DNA TGTGCCAGCCGAAGGGGTTTTGGGCGGGGGCCCTACAATGAGCAGTTCTTC.

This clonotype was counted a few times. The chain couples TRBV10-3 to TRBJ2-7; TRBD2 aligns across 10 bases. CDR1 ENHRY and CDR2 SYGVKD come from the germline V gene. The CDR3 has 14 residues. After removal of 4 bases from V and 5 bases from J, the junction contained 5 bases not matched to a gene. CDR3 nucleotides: TGTGCCATCAGTGTAGCGGGGGGCCCAAACGAGCAGTACTTC. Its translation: CAISVAGGPNEQYF.

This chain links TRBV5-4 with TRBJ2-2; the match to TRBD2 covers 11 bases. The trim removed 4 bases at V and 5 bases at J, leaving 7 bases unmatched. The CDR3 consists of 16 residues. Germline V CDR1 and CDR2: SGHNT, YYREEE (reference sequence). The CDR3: CASSHTSGGGTGELFF. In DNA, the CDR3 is TGTGCCAGCAGCCATACTAGCGGGGGAGGGACCGGGGAGCTGTTTTTT.

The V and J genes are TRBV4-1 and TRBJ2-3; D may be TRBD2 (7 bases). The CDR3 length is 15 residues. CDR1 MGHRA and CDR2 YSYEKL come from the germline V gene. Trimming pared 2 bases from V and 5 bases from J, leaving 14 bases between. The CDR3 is CASSQWTRGEDTQYF. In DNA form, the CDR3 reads TGCGCCAGCAGCCAATGGACTAGGGGGGAAGATACGCAGTATTTT.

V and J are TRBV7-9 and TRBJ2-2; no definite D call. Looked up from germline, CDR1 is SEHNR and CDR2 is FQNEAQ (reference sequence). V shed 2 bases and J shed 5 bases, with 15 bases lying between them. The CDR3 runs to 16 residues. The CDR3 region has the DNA TGTGCCAGCAGCTTATCGGGTATTGGGTGGACCGGGGAGCTGTTTTTT. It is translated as CASSLSGIGWTGELFF.

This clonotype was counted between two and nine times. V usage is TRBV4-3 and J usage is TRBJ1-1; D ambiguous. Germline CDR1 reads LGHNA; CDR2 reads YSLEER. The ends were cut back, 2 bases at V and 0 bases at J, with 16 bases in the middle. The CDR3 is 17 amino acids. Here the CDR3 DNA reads TGCGCCAGCAGCCAATCTGGCCAACTCGATATGAACACTGAAGCTTTCTTT. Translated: CASSQSGQLDMNTEAFF.

CDR3 sequence: CASSHEAGPSSYNEQFF. CDR3 nucleotide sequence: TGTGCCAGCAGCCATGAAGCGGGACCCAGCTCCTACAATGAGCAGTTCTTC. The V and J genes are TRBV3-1 and TRBJ2-1, with 7 positions matching TRBD2. The V gene's germline CDR1 is LGHDT and CDR2 YNNKEL (reference sequence). The CDR3 has 17 residues. J lost 0 bases, V lost 3 bases, and 8 bases had no gene match.

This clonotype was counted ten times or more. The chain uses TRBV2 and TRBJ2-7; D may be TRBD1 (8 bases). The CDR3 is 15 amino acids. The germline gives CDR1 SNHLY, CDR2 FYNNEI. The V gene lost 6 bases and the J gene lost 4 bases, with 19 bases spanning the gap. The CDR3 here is CASSPGQGGAYEQYF. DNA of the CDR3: TGTGCCAGCAGCCCCGGACAGGGAGGGGCGTACGAGCAGTACTTC.

Here the CDR3 reads CASSLTPQLYTF. CDR3 DNA sequence: TGTGCCAGCAGCTTGACCCCCCAACTATACACCTTC. The chain couples TRBV5-4 to TRBJ1-2; D is ambiguous. The CDR3 is 12 residues long. With 1 base removed from V and 11 bases from J, the gap between germline ends came to 12 bases. CDR1 is SGHNT and CDR2 is YYREEE in the germline V gene (reference sequence).

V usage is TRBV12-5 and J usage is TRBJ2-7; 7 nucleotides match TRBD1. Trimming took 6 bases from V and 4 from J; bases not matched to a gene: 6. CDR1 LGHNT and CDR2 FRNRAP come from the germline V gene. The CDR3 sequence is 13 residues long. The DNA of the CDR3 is TGTGCTAGTGGGACAGGGTACAGGTACGAGCAGTACTTC. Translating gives CASGTGYRYEQYF.

CDR3 region: CATSLPVGNEQFF. The CDR3 nucleotides are TGTGCCACCAGCCTCCCGGTAGGCAATGAGCAGTTCTTC. V is TRBV15 and J is TRBJ2-1; D is unclear. Between the trimmed V and J ends, which lost 5 bases and 6 bases, there was a span of 11 bases. Germline CDR1 is LNHNV and CDR2 is YYDKDF (reference sequence). The CDR3 runs to 13 residues. Filled out from reference TRBV15 and TRBJ2-1, the complete variable domain reads DAMVIQNPRYQVTQFGKPVTLSCSQTLNHNVMYWYQQKSSQAPKLLFHYYDKDFNNEADTPDNFQSRRPNTSFCFLDIRSPGLGDTAMYLCATSLPVGNEQFFGPGTRLTVL.

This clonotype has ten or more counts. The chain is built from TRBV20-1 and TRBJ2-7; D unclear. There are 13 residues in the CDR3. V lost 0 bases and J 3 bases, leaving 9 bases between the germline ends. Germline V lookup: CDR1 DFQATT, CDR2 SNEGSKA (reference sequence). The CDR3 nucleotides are TGCAGTGCTAGAGATACCGACCACTACGAGCAGTACTTC. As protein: CSARDTDHYEQYF.

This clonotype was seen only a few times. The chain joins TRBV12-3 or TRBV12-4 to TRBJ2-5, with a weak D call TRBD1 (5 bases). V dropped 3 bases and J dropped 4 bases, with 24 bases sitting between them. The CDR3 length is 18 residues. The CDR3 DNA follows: TGTGCCAGCAGTTTGGCGTTCAATCAGGGTTCGCTGGTAGAGACCCAGTACTTC. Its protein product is CASSLAFNQGSLVETQYF.

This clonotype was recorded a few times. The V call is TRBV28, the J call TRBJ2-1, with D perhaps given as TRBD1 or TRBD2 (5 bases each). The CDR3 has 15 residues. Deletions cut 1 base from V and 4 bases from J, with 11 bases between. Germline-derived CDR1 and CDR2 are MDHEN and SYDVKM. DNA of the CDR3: TGTGCCAGCAGTTTATCCGGGGCTCTATACAATGAGCAGTTCTTC. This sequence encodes CASSLSGALYNEQFF. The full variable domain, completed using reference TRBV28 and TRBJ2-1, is DVKVTQSSRYLVKRTGEKVFLECVQDMDHENMFWYRQDPGLGLRLIYFSYDVKMKEKGDIPEGYSVSREKKERFSLILESASTNQTSMYLCASSLSGALYNEQFFGPGTRLTVL.

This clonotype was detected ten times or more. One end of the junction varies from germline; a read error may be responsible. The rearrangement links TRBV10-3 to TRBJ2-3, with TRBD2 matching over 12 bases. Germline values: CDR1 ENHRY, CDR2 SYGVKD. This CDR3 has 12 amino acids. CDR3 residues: CAIRDRTSGELF. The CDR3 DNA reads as TGTGCCATCAGGGACAGGACTAGCGGGGAACTTTTT.

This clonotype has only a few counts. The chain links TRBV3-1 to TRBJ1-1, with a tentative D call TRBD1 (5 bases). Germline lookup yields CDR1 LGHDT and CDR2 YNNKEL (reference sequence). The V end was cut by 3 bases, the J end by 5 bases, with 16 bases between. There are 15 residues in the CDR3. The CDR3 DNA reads TGTGCCAGCAGCCAGGCAGGGAGAGGCAGTACTGAAGCTTTCTTT. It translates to CASSQAGRGSTEAFF.

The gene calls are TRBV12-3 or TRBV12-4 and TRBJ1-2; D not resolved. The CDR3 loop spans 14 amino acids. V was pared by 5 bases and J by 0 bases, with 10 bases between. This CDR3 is CASSPSVSNYGYTF. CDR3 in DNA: TGTGCCAGCAGTCCTTCAGTGTCTAACTATGGCTACACCTTC.

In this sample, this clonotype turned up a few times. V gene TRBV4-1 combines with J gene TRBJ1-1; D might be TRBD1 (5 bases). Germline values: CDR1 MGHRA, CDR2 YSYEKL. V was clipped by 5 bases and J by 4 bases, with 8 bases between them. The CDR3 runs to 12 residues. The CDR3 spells CASSKGSTEAFF. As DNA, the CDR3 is TGCGCCAGCAGCAAGGGGTCCACTGAAGCTTTCTTT.

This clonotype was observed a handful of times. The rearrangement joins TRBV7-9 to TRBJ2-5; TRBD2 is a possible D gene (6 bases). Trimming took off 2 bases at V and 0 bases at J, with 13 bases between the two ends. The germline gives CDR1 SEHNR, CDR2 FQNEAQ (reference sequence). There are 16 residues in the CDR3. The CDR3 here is CASSLTPSEYQETQYF. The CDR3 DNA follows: TGTGCCAGCAGCTTAACCCCTAGCGAATACCAAGAGACCCAGTACTTC.

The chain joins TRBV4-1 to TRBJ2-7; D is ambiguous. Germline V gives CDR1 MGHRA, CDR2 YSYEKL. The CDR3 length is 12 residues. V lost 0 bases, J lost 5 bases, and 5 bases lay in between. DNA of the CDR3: TGCGCCAGCAGCCAAGATTGGGACGAGCAGTACTTC. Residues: CASSQDWDEQYF.

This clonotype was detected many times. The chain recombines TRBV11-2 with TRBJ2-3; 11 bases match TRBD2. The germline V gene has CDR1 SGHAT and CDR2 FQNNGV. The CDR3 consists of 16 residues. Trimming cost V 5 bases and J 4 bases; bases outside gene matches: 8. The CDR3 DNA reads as TGTGCCAGCAGCGTCCTTCTAGCGGGAGGCGCAGATACGCAGTATTTT. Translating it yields CASSVLLAGGADTQYF.